Each of the 12 T cell receptor beta chains below was sequenced from the same sample in a study of T cells in women clearing cervical HPV infection. Repertoires were generated with immunoSEQ multiplex PCR, while TCRdb's copy carries only in-frame clones and drops some. The sample features 45,000 to 55,000 clones, with under 2% in its top ten. Sequencing was carried out using blood buffy coat. The source is a woman between 18 and 70 years old with a cervical HPV16 infection that either progressed to CIN3+ or cleared (not recorded which).

Worth noting for this clone: The read falls 3 residues short of the CDR3 end, and the missing part is taken from the germline J gene. The chain joins TRBV4-2 to TRBJ2-2; the match to TRBD2 covers 12 bases. Germline assignment: CDR1 LGHNA and CDR2 YNFKEQ. The CDR3 totals 17 residues. V lost 4 bases to trimming and J lost 4 bases; unmatched junction nucleotides: 7. The CDR3 is CASSPRSSGRATGELFF. CDR3 bases read: TGTGCCAGCAGCCCACGATCTAGCGGGAGGGCCACCGGGGAG.

Comments on this clone: With the read ending 3 residues before the CDR3 end, the germline J gene is used to fill in that end. The chain recombines TRBV19 with TRBJ1-2; tentative D call: TRBD1 (6 bases). The germline CDR1 and CDR2 sequences are LNHDA and SQIVND (reference sequence). The V gene lost 4 bases and the J gene lost 7 bases, with 10 bases spanning the gap. This CDR3 contains 12 residues. The DNA read from the CDR3 is TGTGCCAGTAGTACAGACAGGATTGGC. Translation: CASSTDRIG. The whole CDR3 protein reads CASSTDRIGYTF. The full variable domain, its missing parts supplied by reference TRBV19 and TRBJ1-2, is DGGITQSPKYLFRKEGQNVTLSCEQNLNHDAMYWYRQDPGQGLRLIYYSQIVNDFQKGDIAEGYSVSREKKESFPLTVTSAQKNPTAFYLCASSTDRIGYTFGSGTRLTVV.

Comment on this clone: The read gets to within 3 residues of the CDR3 end, and the germline J gene fills in the rest. The J gene is TRBJ2-7, the V gene TRBV12-3 or TRBV12-4, with D perhaps being TRBD1 or TRBD2 (5 bases each). The V and J ends lost 3 bases and 5 bases respectively, with 17 bases between them. CDR3 length: 15 amino acids. The CDR3: CASSFEGRVVDEQYF. The CDR3 bases that were read are TGTGCCAGCAGTTTTGAGGGCAGGGTGGTAGACGAG.

As regards this clone: The read is 3 residues too short to cover the CDR3 end, so that end is filled in from the germline J gene. V usage is TRBV7-6 and J usage is TRBJ1-2; D might be TRBD1 (6 bases). The germline V and J ends were trimmed by 3 bases and 4 bases, with 9 bases remaining between them. Germline CDR1 SGHVS, CDR2 FNYEAQ. This CDR3 spans 13 amino acids. CDR3 DNA, as far as it was read: TGTGCCAGCAGCTTGGGACAATCCTATGGC. Translation: CASSLGQSYG. The whole CDR3 protein is CASSLGQSYGYTF.

About this clone itself: Read coverage stops 3 residues before the CDR3 terminus; the germline J gene supplies the remainder. The V gene is TRBV19, the J gene TRBJ2-6; D may be TRBD2 (5 bases). The CDR3 runs 16 residues. Looked up from germline, CDR1 is LNHDA and CDR2 is SQIVND (reference sequence). Trimming cost V 3 bases and J 1 base, with 10 bases left between them. CDR3 DNA, as far as it was read: TGTGCCAGTAGTATTTATTCGGGGTCTGGGGCCAACGTC. Protein: CASSIYSGSGANV. The whole CDR3 region reads CASSIYSGSGANVLTF.

Remarks on this clone: The read ends 3 residues before the CDR3 terminus; that terminus is restored from the germline J gene. The chain recombines TRBV10-1 with TRBJ2-2; 7 bases map to TRBD1. CDR3 length equals 14 residues. Germline CDR1 and CDR2: WNHNN and SYGVQD (reference sequence). The V gene end was trimmed by 5 bases and the J gene end by 4 bases; junction bases not matched to a gene: 4. The sequenced CDR3 bases are TGCGCCAGCAGTAGGTCAGGGGGCACCGGGGAG. Its protein is CASSRSGGTGE. The whole CDR3 protein is CASSRSGGTGELFF.

About this clone itself: Compared with germline, one end of the junction differs, possibly owing to a read error. Sequencing ends 3 residues short of the CDR3 end; the germline J gene provides the rest. Other DNA sequences of this sample code for an identical CDR3. The chain joins TRBV18 to TRBJ1-6; D ambiguous. This CDR3 is built from 13 residues. CDR1 KGHSH and CDR2 LQKENI come from the germline V gene. CDR3 protein: CASSELDNSPLHF. The sequenced CDR3 bases are TGTGCCAGCTCCGAACTTGATAATTCGCCC.

In the case of this clone: The read terminates 3 residues ahead of where the CDR3 ends, so the germline J gene completes it. J is TRBJ2-7 and V is TRBV12-3 or TRBV12-4; D may be TRBD1 or TRBD2 (5 bases each). The V end lost 6 bases, the J end lost 0 bases, and 9 bases lay between the germline ends. The CDR3 has 13 residues. The sequenced part of the CDR3 DNA is TGTGCCAGCAGGGAGGACACCTCCTACGAG. Protein: CASREDTSYE. The whole CDR3 protein reads CASREDTSYEQYF.

Note on this clone: The CDR3 is cut off 3 residues early in the read; its end comes from the germline J gene. The chain employs TRBV5-1 and TRBJ1-3; maybe TRBD1 (5 bases). CDR3 length equals 15 residues. Germline V lookup: CDR1 SGHRS, CDR2 YFSETQ. V lost 3 bases and J 0 bases, leaving 10 bases between the germline ends. CDR3 bases read: TGCGCCAGCAGCTCGGCGAGGGGCTCTGGAAACACC. It translates to CASSSARGSGNT. The entire CDR3 is CASSSARGSGNTIYF.

A remark on this clone: The read comes to an end 3 residues before the CDR3 does, leaving the germline J gene to fill in the end. The chain couples TRBV4-1 to TRBJ1-5; D is perhaps TRBD1 (5 bases). V lost 2 bases, J lost 0 bases, and 11 bases lay in between. The CDR3 runs 16 residues. Germline values: CDR1 MGHRA, CDR2 YSYEKL. This CDR3 is CASSQLLQGSNQPQHF. The CDR3 DNA, read in part, is TGCGCCAGCAGCCAATTGCTGCAGGGTAGCAATCAGCCC.

The CDR3 is CASSSGGRDTEAFF. The DNA read from the CDR3 is TGCGCCAGCAGCTCAGGGGGCAGGGACACTGAA. The chain couples TRBV5-1 to TRBJ1-1; TRBD1 matches 8 bases. From the germline J gene comes the end of the CDR3, since the read stops 3 residues before it. The CDR3 loop spans 14 amino acids. V gave up 3 bases and J gave up 3 bases; unmatched junction bases: 4. CDR1 SGHRS and CDR2 YFSETQ come from the germline V gene.

Of note for this clone: The junction and the germline gene differ at one end; a read error may be behind it. The sequenced part of the CDR3 DNA is TGTTCCAGCAGCTCAGATGATACG. Encoded protein: CSSSSDDT. The CDR3, in full, reads CSSSSDDTQYF. The chain has TRBV7-9 and TRBJ2-3; D remains ambiguous. The read comes to an end 3 residues before the CDR3 does, leaving the germline J gene to fill in the end. CDR3 size: 11 residues. The germline gives CDR1 SEHNR, CDR2 FQNEAQ (reference sequence). Drawing the rest from reference TRBV7-9 and TRBJ2-3, the complete variable domain is DTGVSQNPRHKITKRGQNVTFRCDPISEHNRLYWYRQTLGQGPEFLTYFQNEAQLEKSRLLSDRFSAERPKGSFSTLEIQRTEQGDSAMYLCSSSSDDTQYFGPGTRLTVL.